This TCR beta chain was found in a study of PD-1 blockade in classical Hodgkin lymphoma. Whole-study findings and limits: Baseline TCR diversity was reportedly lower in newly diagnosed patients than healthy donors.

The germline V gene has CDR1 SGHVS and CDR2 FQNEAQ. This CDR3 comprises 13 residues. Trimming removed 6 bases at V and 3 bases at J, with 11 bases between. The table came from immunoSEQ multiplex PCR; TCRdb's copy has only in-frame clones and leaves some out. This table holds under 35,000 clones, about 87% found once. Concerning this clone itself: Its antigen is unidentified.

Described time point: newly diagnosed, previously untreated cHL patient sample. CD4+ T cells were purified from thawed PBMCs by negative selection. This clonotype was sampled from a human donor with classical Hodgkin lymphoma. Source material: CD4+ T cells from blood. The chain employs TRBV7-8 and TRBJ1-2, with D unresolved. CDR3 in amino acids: CASSFRRDYGYTF. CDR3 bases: TGTGCCAGCAGTTTCAGGCGGGACTATGGCTACACCTTC. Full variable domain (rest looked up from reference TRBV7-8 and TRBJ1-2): GAGVSQSPRYKVAKRGQDVALRCDPISGHVSLFWYQQALGQGPEFLTYFQNEAQLDKSGLPSDRFFAERPEGSVSTLKIQRTQQEDSAVYLCASSFRRDYGYTFGSGTRLTVV.